These 22 T cell receptor beta chains were sequenced from one sample in a study of graft-versus-host responses after intestinal transplantation. Method: immunoSEQ multiplex PCR; TCRdb's copy keeps in-frame clones and lacks some. This repertoire shows about 110,000 clones, 85% to 95% found once; its top ten account for approximately 1.2%. These receptors lack a known antigen. The material was unstimulated CD8+ T cells sorted from spleen or lymph node cells, obtained before transplant. These receptors came from a human donor who was the organ donor for an intestinal transplant.

The rearrangement links TRBV7-2 to TRBJ2-2, with 11 bases that match TRBD1. Trimming took 4 bases from V and 4 from J; bases not matched to a gene: 2. Germline CDR1 SGHTA, CDR2 FQGNSA. This CDR3 region has 15 residues. The CDR3 bases are TGTGCCAGCAGCTGGGGGACAGGGGGCACCGGGGAGCTGTTTTTT. It translates to CASSWGTGGTGELFF.

The chain combines TRBV6-1 with TRBJ2-3; a weak D match, TRBD2 (6 bases). Per germline, CDR1 MNHNS and CDR2 SASEGT. With 6 bases removed from V and 0 bases from J, the gap between germline ends came to 13 bases. The CDR3 has 15 amino acids. The CDR3 is CASRITGVSTDTQYF. The CDR3, as DNA: TGTGCCAGCAGGATCACGGGGGTGAGCACAGATACGCAGTATTTT.

This chain links TRBV4-1 with TRBJ2-3; 9 bases fit TRBD2. CDR3 length equals 18 residues. The V gene end was trimmed by 4 bases and the J gene end by 4 bases; junction bases not matched to a gene: 15. The germline gives CDR1 MGHRA, CDR2 YSYEKL. CDR3 sequence reads: CASSPRLVGSGSADTQYF. CDR3 DNA: TGCGCCAGCAGCCCCCGACTGGTTGGTAGCGGGAGCGCAGATACGCAGTATTTT.

This clone was seen only once. The chain employs TRBV27 and TRBJ2-1; weak D call: TRBD1 (6 bases). Trimming stripped 4 bases from V and 8 bases from J, with 15 bases between. Per the germline V gene, CDR1 is MNHEY and CDR2 is SMNVEV (reference sequence). The CDR3 consists of 14 residues. Written as DNA, the CDR3 is TGTGCCAGCAGTTCCTCCACAGGGTTCGATGAGCAGTTCTTC. Translating it yields CASSSSTGFDEQFF.

This clone showed up just once. This chain joins TRBV5-6 and TRBJ1-1; D may be TRBD1 (5 bases). The CDR3 has 13 residues. Germline values: CDR1 SGHDT, CDR2 YYEEEE. The V end was cut by 7 bases, the J end by 2 bases, with 12 bases between. The CDR3 region has the DNA TGTGCCAGCGGCAGGGAGTTTAACACTGAAGCTTTCTTT. Amino acid sequence: CASGREFNTEAFF.

This clone was seen a handful of times. The chain's CDR3 is CASSQDGDGYEQYF. The CDR3 DNA reads TGCGCCAGCAGCCAAGATGGGGACGGCTACGAGCAGTACTTC. The chain is built from TRBV4-1 and TRBJ2-7; D tentatively reads TRBD1 or TRBD2 (5 bases each). This CDR3 contains 14 residues. Germline assignment: CDR1 MGHRA and CDR2 YSYEKL. V lost 0 bases and J 3 bases, leaving 9 bases between the germline ends.

This clone is a singleton in its sample. V gene TRBV7-9 combines with J gene TRBJ1-4, with D perhaps matching TRBD1 (5 bases). V was clipped by 0 bases and J by 8 bases, with 10 bases between them. From germline, CDR1 is SEHNR and CDR2 FQNEAQ (reference sequence). The CDR3 totals 14 residues. The DNA for the CDR3 is TGTGCCAGCAGCTTAGCCCGGGACGGGGAAAAACTGTTTTTT. Encoded protein: CASSLARDGEKLFF.

In its sample, this clone was seen once. The chain combines TRBV27 with TRBJ2-6; 7 bases fit TRBD1. Looked up from germline, CDR1 is MNHEY and CDR2 is SMNVEV (reference sequence). The CDR3 covers 14 residues. J lost 3 bases, V lost 4 bases, and 0 bases had no gene match. In nucleotides, the CDR3 is TGTGCCAGCAGTTACAGGGGTGGGGCCAACGTCCTGACTTTC. This gives the protein CASSYRGGANVLTF.

This clone appeared a single time. This sequence joins TRBV9 and TRBJ2-7; D uncertain. Deletions cut 0 bases from V and 2 bases from J, with 9 bases between. CDR3 length: 14 amino acids. Germline V gives CDR1 SGDLS, CDR2 YYNGEE. The CDR3 here is CASSVGLMPYEQYF. Written as DNA, the CDR3 is TGTGCCAGCAGCGTAGGCCTGATGCCCTACGAGCAGTACTTC.

This chain links TRBV6-4 with TRBJ2-7; 7 positions match TRBD2. This CDR3 contains 15 residues. Losses at the gene ends were 2 bases for V and 6 bases for J; bases not matched to a gene: 10. Germline lookup yields CDR1 MRHNA and CDR2 SNTAGT. The CDR3 here is CASSDERGSGGEQYF. As DNA, the CDR3 is TGTGCCAGCAGTGACGAACGGGGATCGGGGGGCGAGCAGTACTTC.

The genes are TRBV11-2 and TRBJ2-5; tentatively, D is TRBD2 (6 bases). Trimming took off 5 bases at V and 5 bases at J, with 21 bases between the two ends. The V gene's germline CDR1 is SGHAT and CDR2 FQNNGV. CDR3 length: 16 amino acids. In nucleotides, the CDR3 is TGTGCCAGCAGCCGCGGGCCTGGGGGGACTGTGGAGACCCAGTACTTC. Residues: CASSRGPGGTVETQYF.

The CDR3 DNA sequence: TGTGCCAGTAGTATCCCAGGGGAACCCGGCTACACCTTC. Its translation is CASSIPGEPGYTF. The rearrangement joins TRBV19 to TRBJ1-2; D possibly corresponds to TRBD1 (6 bases). In germline, CDR1 is LNHDA, CDR2 SQIVND (reference sequence). Trimming pared 3 bases from V and 8 bases from J, leaving 13 bases between. This CDR3 has 13 residues.

The chain is built from TRBV29-1 and TRBJ2-2, with D hard to call. Per germline, CDR1 SQVTM and CDR2 ANQGSEA. This CDR3 has 12 residues. As DNA, the CDR3 is TGCAGTTGTTTGGTGGGTTACGGGGAGCTGTTTTTT. Translation: CSCLVGYGELFF.

The CDR3, as DNA: TGCGCCAGCAGCTTGAAACGGGGGTGGTATAATTCACCCCTCCACTTT. Translating it yields CASSLKRGWYNSPLHF. The chain is built from TRBV5-1 and TRBJ1-6, with a tentative D call TRBD1 (5 bases). The CDR3 consists of 16 residues. V dropped 1 base and J dropped 4 bases, with 12 bases sitting between them. Germline lookup yields CDR1 SGHRS and CDR2 YFSETQ.

This chain connects TRBV9 to TRBJ2-5, with TRBD2 matching over 7 bases. The CDR3 has 14 amino acids. Germline V gene lookup returns CDR1 SGDLS and CDR2 YYNGEE. The junction had 2 bases not matched to a gene; V was cut back by 1 base and J by 2 bases. The CDR3 DNA is TGTGCCAGCAGCGTACTAGCGGAGCAAGAGACCCAGTACTTC. It codes for CASSVLAEQETQYF.

The rearrangement links TRBV5-6 to TRBJ2-1; no clear D gene. Germline CDR1 and CDR2: SGHDT and YYEEEE. Deletions cut 0 bases from V and 6 bases from J, with 7 bases between. The CDR3 consists of 13 residues. The CDR3 DNA reads as TGTGCCAGCAGCTTGGTCGGGTTCAATGAGCAGTTCTTC. Protein sequence: CASSLVGFNEQFF.

V usage is TRBV4-1 and J usage is TRBJ2-5; 10 bases map to TRBD2. Germline trimming cut 0 bases from V and 2 bases from J; bases unmatched to any gene: 6. Germline V gene data show CDR1 as MGHRA and CDR2 as YSYEKL. The CDR3 loop spans 17 amino acids. Here the CDR3 reads CASSQDPRTSGQETQYF. CDR3 DNA: TGCGCCAGCAGCCAAGACCCCCGGACTAGCGGTCAAGAGACCCAGTACTTC.

This chain links TRBV27 with TRBJ1-2; 10 bases line up with TRBD1. Trimming cost V 8 bases and J 8 bases; bases outside gene matches: 5. Looked up from germline, CDR1 is MNHEY and CDR2 is SMNVEV (reference sequence). The CDR3 totals 12 residues. The DNA for the CDR3 is TGTGCCAGCGGAGACAGGGGGCAGGGCTACACCTTC. This translates into CASGDRGQGYTF.

The chain links TRBV18 to TRBJ2-7, with 13 positions matching TRBD2. Trimming took 4 bases from V and 5 from J; bases not matched to a gene: 11. The CDR3 length is 17 residues. CDR1 is KGHSH, CDR2 LQKENI, per germline. The CDR3: CASSLSRTSGSWDEQYF. CDR3 coding DNA: TGTGCCAGCTCACTATCCCGGACTAGCGGGAGTTGGGACGAGCAGTACTTC.

V gene TRBV6-5 combines with J gene TRBJ2-1, with 11 nucleotides matching TRBD2. Germline lookup yields CDR1 MNHEY and CDR2 SVGAGI. J lost 5 bases, V lost 6 bases, and 6 bases had no gene match. There are 15 residues in the CDR3. The CDR3 protein is CASRSGLAAHNEQFF. CDR3 in DNA: TGTGCCAGCAGATCGGGACTAGCGGCTCACAATGAGCAGTTCTTC.

The chain uses TRBV2 and TRBJ2-1, with D perhaps matching TRBD1 (6 bases). In germline, CDR1 is SNHLY, CDR2 FYNNEI. The V and J ends lost 11 bases and 0 bases respectively, with 26 bases between them. This CDR3 has 18 amino acids. CDR3 region: CAGQPGHKGESSYNEQFF. CDR3 bases: TGTGCCGGGCAGCCGGGACACAAGGGAGAAAGCTCCTACAATGAGCAGTTCTTC.

This chain links TRBV18 with TRBJ1-1, with 9 bases fitting TRBD1. Germline values: CDR1 KGHSH, CDR2 LQKENI. Trimming cost V 3 bases and J 7 bases; bases outside gene matches: 9. CDR3 length: 15 amino acids. CDR3 protein: CASSPGQGGSLEAFF. In DNA form, the CDR3 reads TGTGCCAGCTCACCGGGACAGGGAGGGAGCCTTGAAGCTTTCTTT. The variable domain in full, with the rest retrieved from reference TRBV18 and TRBJ1-1, is NAGVMQNPRHLVRRRGQEARLRCSPMKGHSHVYWYRQLPEEGLKFMVYLQKENIIDESGMPKERFSAEFPKEGPSILRIQQVVRGDSAAYFCASSPGQGGSLEAFFGQGTRLTVV.